A single TCR beta chain is shown here with its context. Its target is unknown. Germline CDR1 SGHVS, CDR2 FNYEAQ. V shed 5 bases and J shed 4 bases, with 19 bases lying between them. CDR3 size: 16 residues. The data derive from a study of T cells after yellow fever vaccination. Study in general: Preparation used SMART-Seq v4 Ultra Low Input for the low-cell-number fractions.

TCRdb independently ran MiXCR on the 5' RACE reads; one entry per CDR3 protein. The sample has 300,000 to 350,000 distinct CDR3 sequences, under 5% seen once; the top ten hold more than 20%. Study observations and caveats: Boosting was followed by the reappearance of most primary-vaccination clones (roughly 95% CD4, about 90% CD8).

The chain combines TRBV7-6 with TRBJ2-3; a possible D gene is TRBD2 (5 bases). This TCR came from a man aged 18 to 30 who received the YFV17D yellow fever vaccine. The sample here was PBMCs, taken 5 days after the yellow fever booster vaccination. The CDR3 loop reads CASSPDRGRRSDTQYF. CDR3 nucleotide sequence: TGTGCCAGCAGCCCGGATCGGGGAAGGAGGTCAGATACGCAGTATTTT.